These T cell receptor beta chains were read from a single sample in a study of cytomegalovirus exposure and HLA in healthy donors. Profiled with immunoSEQ multiplex PCR; TCRdb holds only in-frame clones, not every one. The sample has 100,000 to 150,000 clones; just under 80% are singletons. The sample was PBMCs. Receptor source: a woman aged 40 to 55 in good health and CMV-seronegative. Each CDR3 is given with its conserved first and last residue. The D gene is left open where the match is weak.

d_call j_call v_call cdr3_aa
. TRBJ2-7 TRBV28 CASSLEGSAYEQYF
. TRBJ2-7 TRBV19 CASSIDGTGRMVEQYF
. TRBJ1-3 TRBV21-1 CASSKGYNRAGNTIYF
. TRBJ1-3 TRBV6-6 CAAHSRDTPSGNTIYF
TRBD1 TRBJ1-6 TRBV4-1 CASSVGESTGAGRSYNSPLHF
. TRBJ2-5 TRBV7-8 CASSLRLQETQYF
. TRBJ2-4 TRBV5-6 CASSGPGTKNIQYF
TRBD1 TRBJ2-7 TRBV30 CAWSRGTGREQYF
TRBD2 TRBJ2-7 TRBV11-2 CASRGGGTRRYEQYF
TRBD2 TRBJ2-7 TRBV18 CASSPPGLADEQYF
. TRBJ2-5 TRBV12-2 CASREIRGRETQYF
. TRBJ1-5 TRBV2 CASSGNRGNQPQHF
TRBD1 TRBJ1-2 TRBV18 CASEGQQGYGYTF
TRBD1 TRBJ1-2 TRBV6-5 CASWDRPPTYGYTF
. TRBJ1-5 TRBV7-6 CASAGTPGEPQHF
. TRBJ2-2 TRBV10-1 CASSDGHYTGELFF
TRBD1 TRBJ1-1 TRBV6-1 CASSELQGAGTEAFF
TRBD1 TRBJ2-1 TRBV9 CASSIGQGRGEQFF
. TRBJ2-1 TRBV27 CASSLRVKGGEQFF
. TRBJ1-5 TRBV28 CASSLVPGAIISNQPQHF
. TRBJ1-4 TRBV7-2 CASSPTGGGPSEKLFF
. TRBJ1-5 TRBV6-1 CASSVVQIEPQHF
. TRBJ2-1 TRBV7-9 CASSLLASYNEQFF
TRBD1 TRBJ1-6 TRBV9 CASSVEGQHGSPLHF
. TRBJ2-7 TRBV5-6 CASSLGTFYEQYF
. TRBJ1-1 TRBV28 CASSLGTRGAAFF
. TRBJ2-3 TRBV29-1 CGVAGGSPGNTQYF
TRBD2 TRBJ2-1 TRBV19 CASSSQRGGLSNEQFF
TRBD1 TRBJ1-2 TRBV7-8 CASRPQGDKGYGYTF
TRBD1 TRBJ1-5 TRBV18 CASSPGGQGNQPQHF
TRBD1 TRBJ1-2 TRBV27 CASSSTFRGRGNYGYTF
TRBD2 TRBJ2-7 TRBV30 CAWSPLPSGEYEQYF
TRBD2 TRBJ2-4 TRBV2 CASSLNPAGGRPQNSQYF
. TRBJ2-1 TRBV4-2 CASSQKLGGEQFF
TRBD2 TRBJ2-1 TRBV27 CASSFSLAGDDEQFF
TRBD1 TRBJ2-7 TRBV4-1 CASSQDAGTVWEQYF
. TRBJ2-7 TRBV2 CASSSISYEQYF
. TRBJ1-5 TRBV18 CASSPDSLPNQPQHF
. TRBJ2-7 TRBV6-1 CASSELRGISYEQYF
. TRBJ1-1 TRBV9 CASSLGSNTEAFF
TRBD1 TRBJ2-5 TRBV2 CASSEDRGSEETQYF
. TRBJ1-2 TRBV5-8 CASSLPADLGYGYTF
TRBD2 TRBJ2-3 TRBV6-5 CASSYRPSGGTDTQYF
. . TRBV25-1 CASKGGGLHNEQYF
. TRBJ2-7 TRBV6-1 CASSEARQVYEQYF
. TRBJ1-5 TRBV19 CASSSYNQPQHF
. TRBJ2-1 TRBV5-5 CASSVGSEQFF
. TRBJ2-7 TRBV5-1 CASSSTGGEQYF
TRBD2 TRBJ2-3 TRBV6-6 CASTRGGTDTQYF
TRBD1 TRBJ1-4 TRBV7-8 CASSQGVDEKLFF
TRBD2 TRBJ2-5 TRBV10-3 CAISAGLNQETQYF
. TRBJ1-1 TRBV4-2 CASSPSVGRGDTEAFF
TRBD1 TRBJ1-4 TRBV6-1 CASYSTGQANEKLFF